The 27 T cell receptor beta chains below were found in one sample sequenced in a study of T cell responses to AZD1222 COVID-19 vaccine. Profiled with immunoSEQ multiplex PCR; TCRdb holds only in-frame clones, not every one. The table has 80,000 to 90,000 clones, roughly 87% seen once; the top ten hold approximately 2.1%. Source: peripheral blood, taken on day 0 of AZD1222 vaccination. These TCRs come from an adult in good health.

J is TRBJ2-5 and V is TRBV6-1; D ambiguous. The CDR3 is 17 amino acids. The ends were cut back, 0 bases at V and 0 bases at J, with 14 bases in the middle. Germline assignment: CDR1 MNHNS and CDR2 SASEGT. In DNA, the CDR3 is TGTGCCAGCAGTGAAGCCCACGTCGCTCGGAACCAAGAGACCCAGTACTTC. Residues: CASSEAHVARNQETQYF.

The chain links TRBV19 to TRBJ1-5; D gene ambiguous. The germline CDR1 and CDR2 sequences are LNHDA and SQIVND (reference sequence). Trimming stripped 11 bases from V and 0 bases from J, with 17 bases between. This CDR3 is 15 amino acids long. In nucleotides, the CDR3 is TGTGCCTCCAATCCCGACTGGAATAGCAATCAGCCCCAGCATTTT. Its protein is CASNPDWNSNQPQHF.

In this sample, this clone turned up once. The rearrangement links TRBV3-1 (or the pseudogene TRBV3-2) to TRBJ1-2, with D tentatively TRBD1 (5 bases). The CDR3 covers 14 residues. V was trimmed by 1 base and J by 6 bases, leaving 12 bases between them. The germline V gene encodes CDR1 LGHDT and CDR2 YNNKEL (reference sequence). The CDR3 DNA reads as TGTGCCAGCAGCCAAGGCTCCCGGGGGGATGGCTACACCTTC. Translating it yields CASSQGSRGDGYTF.

The J gene is TRBJ1-5, the V gene TRBV10-3; 9 positions agree with TRBD1. This CDR3 region has 16 residues. Trimming cost V 3 bases and J 2 bases; bases outside gene matches: 5. Germline lookup yields CDR1 ENHRY and CDR2 SYGVKD. The CDR3 DNA follows: TGTGCCATCAGTGAACCGGACAGGGGTGGCAATCAGCCCCAGCATTTT. Amino acids: CAISEPDRGGNQPQHF.

The CDR3 coding sequence is TGTGCCAGCAGTGGTGGGACAGGGTCCTATGGCTACACCTTC. It translates to CASSGGTGSYGYTF. V usage is TRBV6-2 or TRBV6-3 and J usage is TRBJ1-2; 9 bases align to TRBD1. J was trimmed by 4 bases and V by 5 bases; bases with no gene match: 5. The germline CDR1 and CDR2 sequences are MNHEY and SVGEGT. This CDR3 is built from 14 residues.

The chain links TRBV7-8 to TRBJ2-1; 9 nucleotides align to TRBD2. Germline loops: CDR1 SGHVS, CDR2 FQNEAQ. With 0 bases clipped from V and 2 bases from J, the junction kept 2 bases outside the gene matches. This CDR3 has 16 residues. The CDR3, as DNA: TGTGCCAGCAGCTTAGCTAGCGGGAGAACCTACAATGAGCAGTTCTTC. Residues: CASSLASGRTYNEQFF.

The chain is built from TRBV28 and TRBJ2-7; 14 bases fit TRBD2. CDR1 and CDR2 from the germline V gene are MDHEN and SYDVKM. The CDR3 spans 16 residues. V was clipped by 3 bases and J by 3 bases; unmatched bases: 4. CDR3 in amino acids: CASSLGGLAGVYEQYF. CDR3 sequence (DNA): TGTGCCAGCAGTTTGGGGGGACTAGCGGGAGTCTACGAGCAGTACTTC.

V and J are TRBV12-3 or TRBV12-4 and TRBJ1-2; D is ambiguous. This CDR3 has 11 residues. Trimming removed 6 bases at V and 6 bases at J, with 8 bases between. The CDR3 reads CASSHANGYTF. The CDR3 coding sequence is TGTGCCAGCAGCCACGCCAATGGCTACACCTTC.

In this sample, this clone turned up a few times. This chain joins TRBV6-2 or TRBV6-3 and TRBJ1-1; no clear D. The V gene's germline CDR1 is MNHEY and CDR2 SVGEGT. V lost 4 bases and J 7 bases, leaving 4 bases between the germline ends. The CDR3 contains 10 residues. The CDR3 coding sequence is TGTGCCAGCAGTTCACATGAAGCTTTCTTT. Amino acids: CASSSHEAFF.

The chain combines TRBV29-1 with TRBJ2-1; D may be TRBD1 (5 bases). CDR1 is SQVTM and CDR2 is ANQGSEA in the germline V gene. The germline V and J ends were trimmed by 4 bases and 3 bases, with 7 bases remaining between them. This CDR3 contains 12 residues. This CDR3 reads CSVGQNYNEQFF. The CDR3 DNA is TGCAGCGTTGGACAGAACTACAATGAGCAGTTCTTC.

The V call is TRBV19, the J call TRBJ1-5; 10 bases are a match to TRBD1. Unmatched junction bases numbered 9, after V lost 4 bases and J lost 6 bases. This CDR3 contains 16 residues. Germline V lookup: CDR1 LNHDA, CDR2 SQIVND (reference sequence). CDR3 protein: CASSNHRDRGGQPQHF. As DNA, the CDR3 is TGTGCCAGTAGTAACCACCGGGACAGGGGAGGTCAGCCCCAGCATTTT.

The chain carries TRBV4-1 and TRBJ2-4, with 12 bases aligning to TRBD2. J gave up 0 bases and V 3 bases, and 3 bases lay outside the gene matches. The CDR3 consists of 17 residues. The germline CDR1 and CDR2 sequences are MGHRA and YSYEKL. CDR3 loop: CASSQQTSGGAKNIQYF. CDR3 coding DNA: TGCGCCAGCAGCCAGCAGACTAGCGGGGGAGCCAAAAACATTCAGTACTTC.

This clone has a single count. J is TRBJ1-2 and V is TRBV3-1 (or the pseudogene TRBV3-2), with no clear D. V dropped 1 base and J dropped 8 bases, with 8 bases sitting between them. From germline, CDR1 is LGHDT and CDR2 YNNKEL (reference sequence). The CDR3 extends over 12 amino acids. The CDR3 DNA sequence: TGTGCCAGCAGCCAAGGACGTAGAGGCTACACCTTC. Amino acids: CASSQGRRGYTF.

The rearrangement joins TRBV10-2 to TRBJ1-5; a weak D match, TRBD1 (5 bases). Germline V gene lookup returns CDR1 WSHSY and CDR2 SAAADI. This CDR3 is built from 13 residues. V gave up 6 bases and J gave up 7 bases, with 13 bases separating them. CDR3 coding DNA: TGCGCCAGCAGGGCACAGGACGGACAGCCCCAGCATTTT. Its protein product is CASRAQDGQPQHF.

The rearrangement uses TRBV2 and TRBJ2-5, with 7 bases aligning to TRBD1. The CDR3 sequence is 15 residues long. V dropped 6 bases and J dropped 2; count of bases not matched to a gene: 9. CDR1 SNHLY and CDR2 FYNNEI come from the germline V gene. The CDR3 here is CASSPQGVGQETQYF. In DNA, the CDR3 is TGTGCCAGCAGCCCCCAGGGGGTAGGACAAGAGACCCAGTACTTC.

The chain recombines TRBV27 with TRBJ2-7, with D perhaps matching TRBD1 (5 bases). This CDR3 is built from 14 residues. V shed 7 bases and J shed 3 bases, with 16 bases lying between them. In germline, CDR1 is MNHEY, CDR2 SMNVEV (reference sequence). In DNA, the CDR3 is TGTGCCAGCAATCAAGGGGTTTCAGACTACGAGCAGTACTTC. Protein product: CASNQGVSDYEQYF.

V gene TRBV7-2 combines with J gene TRBJ2-7; 7 bases align to TRBD1. The CDR3 is 15 residues long. Germline CDR1 reads SGHTA; CDR2 reads FQGNSA. After removal of 5 bases from V and 5 bases from J, the junction contained 12 bases not matched to a gene. CDR3: CASSALNRGRHEQYF. Written as DNA, the CDR3 is TGTGCCAGCAGCGCCCTTAACAGGGGACGGCACGAGCAGTACTTC.

This clone was picked up one time. The chain couples TRBV19 to TRBJ1-1; D may be TRBD1 (6 bases). V was clipped by 3 bases and J by 0 bases, with 11 bases between them. There are 15 residues in the CDR3. Germline CDR1 reads LNHDA; CDR2 reads SQIVND (reference sequence). The CDR3 nucleotides are TGTGCCAGTAGTATTGGGAGGACAGTGAACACTGAAGCTTTCTTT. Amino acids: CASSIGRTVNTEAFF.

The chain combines TRBV19 with TRBJ1-1; D may be TRBD1 (5 bases). V dropped 3 bases and J dropped 3 bases, with 11 bases sitting between them. The CDR3 is 14 residues long. Germline CDR1 LNHDA, CDR2 SQIVND (reference sequence). The CDR3 nucleotides read TGTGCCAGTAGTATTTCGGTGGGGGACACTGAAGCTTTCTTT. Translating it yields CASSISVGDTEAFF.

This clone was counted a few times. V usage is TRBV7-9 and J usage is TRBJ1-1; 8 nucleotides match TRBD1. The CDR3 totals 15 residues. CDR1 SEHNR and CDR2 FQNEAQ come from the germline V gene (reference sequence). Trimming cost V 1 base and J 4 bases; bases outside gene matches: 5. The CDR3 DNA follows: TGTGCCAGCAGCTTAGAAACAGGGGGAGGCACTGAAGCTTTCTTT. Translation gives CASSLETGGGTEAFF.

This chain connects TRBV7-2 to TRBJ2-5; 12 nucleotides match TRBD1. With 5 bases clipped from V and 9 bases from J, the junction kept 10 bases outside the gene matches. Germline-derived CDR1 and CDR2 are SGHTA and FQGNSA. CDR3 length: 15 amino acids. The CDR3 region has the DNA TGTGCCAGCAGCCCCGGGACAGGGGGCCCCGGGGCCCAGTACTTC. Protein: CASSPGTGGPGAQYF.

Turning to this clone: One junction end does not reproduce the germline sequence, and a read error may be involved. The gene calls are TRBV4-3 and TRBJ2-5; tentatively, D is TRBD1 (5 bases). Germline assignment: CDR1 LGHNA and CDR2 YSLEER. There are 16 residues in the CDR3. The CDR3 sequence is CASSQGVTPSGETQYF. The CDR3 nucleotides read TGCGCCAGCAGTCAAGGGGTAACCCCCTCGGGTGAGACCCAGTACTTC.

The CDR3 DNA follows: TGCGCCAGCAGCCCGGACGGGGGAGCTTATGGCTACACCTTC. This codes for CASSPDGGAYGYTF. The gene calls are TRBV5-1 and TRBJ1-2, with TRBD1 as a possible D gene (5 bases). Trimming shortened V by 4 bases and J by 5 bases, and 15 bases separated the two germline ends. Germline V gives CDR1 SGHRS, CDR2 YFSETQ. This CDR3 comprises 14 residues. The full variable domain, rest sourced from reference TRBV5-1 and TRBJ1-2, is KAGVTQTPRYLIKTRGQQVTLSCSPISGHRSVSWYQQTPGQGLQFLFEYFSETQRNKGNFPGRFSGRQFSNSRSEMNVSTLELGDSALYLCASSPDGGAYGYTFGSGTRLTVV.

This chain uses TRBV19 with TRBJ1-1; D might be TRBD1 (6 bases). The germline CDR1 and CDR2 sequences are LNHDA and SQIVND (reference sequence). Trimming removed 6 bases from V and 4 bases from J, with 12 bases in between. CDR3 length equals 13 residues. CDR3 in DNA: TGTGCCAGTAGCGACAGGCTCTTCACTGAAGCTTTCTTT. Amino acids: CASSDRLFTEAFF.

The chain links TRBV19 to TRBJ1-6; D ambiguous. The germline gives CDR1 LNHDA, CDR2 SQIVND (reference sequence). The CDR3 loop spans 13 amino acids. V was shortened by 3 bases and J by 10 bases, with 10 bases between the two germline ends. For the CDR3, the DNA is TGTGCCAGTAGTATGAGGGATACATCACCCCTCCACTTT. It encodes CASSMRDTSPLHF.

V usage is TRBV4-1 and J usage is TRBJ1-6; D unclear. Germline CDR1 MGHRA, CDR2 YSYEKL. Trimming removed 0 bases at V and 7 bases at J, with 7 bases between. The CDR3 runs to 14 residues. The CDR3 sequence: CASSQDTGNSPLHF. The CDR3 DNA reads as TGCGCCAGCAGCCAAGATACGGGAAATTCACCCCTCCACTTT.

This chain joins TRBV7-9 and TRBJ1-2; no definite D call. Germline lookup yields CDR1 SEHNR and CDR2 FQNEAQ (reference sequence). The CDR3 spans 15 residues. V gave up 3 bases and J gave up 4 bases, with 15 bases separating them. DNA of the CDR3: TGTGCCAGCAGCTTTTCGCAGGTCTTTTCCTATGGCTACACCTTC. As protein: CASSFSQVFSYGYTF.